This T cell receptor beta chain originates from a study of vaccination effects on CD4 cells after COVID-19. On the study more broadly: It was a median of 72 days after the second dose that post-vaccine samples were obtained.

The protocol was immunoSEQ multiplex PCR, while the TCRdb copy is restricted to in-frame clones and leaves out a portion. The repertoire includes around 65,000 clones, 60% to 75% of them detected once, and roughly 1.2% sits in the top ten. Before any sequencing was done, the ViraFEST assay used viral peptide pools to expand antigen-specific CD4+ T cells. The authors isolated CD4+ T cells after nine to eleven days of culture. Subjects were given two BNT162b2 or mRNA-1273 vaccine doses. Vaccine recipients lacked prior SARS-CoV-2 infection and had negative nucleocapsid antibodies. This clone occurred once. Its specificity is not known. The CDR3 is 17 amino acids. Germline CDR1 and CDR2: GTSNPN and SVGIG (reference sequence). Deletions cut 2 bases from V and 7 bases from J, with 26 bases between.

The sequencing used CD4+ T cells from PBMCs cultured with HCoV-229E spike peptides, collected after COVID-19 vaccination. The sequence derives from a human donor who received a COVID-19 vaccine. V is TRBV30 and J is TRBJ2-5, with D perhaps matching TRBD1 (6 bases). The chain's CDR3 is CAWSSRSAGASGVTQYF. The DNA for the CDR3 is TGTGCCTGGAGTTCACGATCGGCAGGGGCGTCCGGGGTGACCCAGTACTTC.